Presented here are 15 T cell receptor beta chains from one specimen sequenced in a study of blood T cell repertoires in COVID-19. The protocol was immunoSEQ multiplex PCR, while the TCRdb copy is restricted to in-frame clones and leaves out a portion. Of over 120,000 clones listed, about nine tenths are singletons. Sequencing was carried out using peripheral blood. All receptors derive from a human donor in a cohort sampled during active COVID-19.

The chain uses TRBV15 and TRBJ1-2; D is perhaps TRBD1 (6 bases). This CDR3 spans 13 amino acids. Trimming stripped 3 bases from V and 2 bases from J, with 7 bases between. Germline V gene data show CDR1 as LNHNV and CDR2 as YYDKDF (reference sequence). Here the CDR3 reads CATSRDSNYGYTF. CDR3 sequence (DNA): TGTGCCACCAGCAGGGACAGCAACTATGGCTACACCTTC.

CDR3: CASNQGVLGYTF. The CDR3 nucleotides read TGTGCCAGCAACCAGGGGGTATTAGGCTACACCTTC. The chain recombines TRBV25-1 with TRBJ1-2, with TRBD1 matching 7 bases. With 7 bases clipped from V and 8 bases from J, the junction kept 7 bases outside the gene matches. CDR1 is MGHDK, CDR2 SYGVNS, per germline. CDR3 length: 12 amino acids.

This clone was observed once. This chain joins TRBV29-1 and TRBJ1-4; tentative D call: TRBD1 (5 bases). V gave up 7 bases and J gave up 5 bases, with 20 bases separating them. The CDR3 has 15 amino acids. Germline-derived CDR1 and CDR2 are SQVTM and ANQGSEA. Written as DNA, the CDR3 is TGCAGCGCCATGGGTTCGGGGGGAATGAATGAAAAACTGTTTTTT. Residues: CSAMGSGGMNEKLFF.

The rearrangement links TRBV7-8 to TRBJ2-3; no firm D call. Germline V gene data show CDR1 as SGHVS and CDR2 as FQNEAQ. The CDR3 has 15 amino acids. V was shortened by 3 bases and J by 0 bases, with 10 bases between the two germline ends. CDR3 in DNA: TGTGCCAGCAGCTTGGTACAGCCGAGCACAGATACGCAGTATTTT. Translation: CASSLVQPSTDTQYF.

The V and J genes are TRBV9 and TRBJ1-2, with TRBD1 as a possible D gene (5 bases). This CDR3 contains 17 residues. V lost 0 bases and J lost 0, with 15 bases in between. Germline CDR1 reads SGDLS; CDR2 reads YYNGEE. The CDR3 DNA reads TGTGCCAGCAGCGTAGCCGCCTGGGGGGGATCTAACTATGGCTACACCTTC. As protein: CASSVAAWGGSNYGYTF.

CDR3 amino acids: CASSLQGRYYEQYF. Here the CDR3 DNA reads TGCGCCAGCAGCTTGCAGGGGCGCTACTACGAGCAGTACTTC. The chain employs TRBV5-1 and TRBJ2-7; weak D call: TRBD1 (6 bases). V was cut by 1 base and J by 3 bases, with 11 bases left in between. This CDR3 has 14 residues. CDR1 and CDR2 from the germline V gene are SGHRS and YFSETQ. Full variable domain (outside the CDR3, taken from reference TRBV5-1 and TRBJ2-7): KAGVTQTPRYLIKTRGQQVTLSCSPISGHRSVSWYQQTPGQGLQFLFEYFSETQRNKGNFPGRFSGRQFSNSRSEMNVSTLELGDSALYLCASSLQGRYYEQYFGPGTRLTVT.

This chain connects TRBV4-2 to TRBJ2-3, with 12 bases aligning to TRBD2. The CDR3 has 19 amino acids. V shed 0 bases, J shed 3 bases, and the junction held 10 bases outside the gene matches. Germline V lookup: CDR1 LGHNA, CDR2 YNFKEQ. CDR3 sequence: CASSQDWLTSGGSTDTQYF. DNA of the CDR3: TGTGCCAGCAGCCAAGACTGGTTAACTAGCGGGGGGTCGACAGATACGCAGTATTTT.

CDR3 sequence (DNA): TGTGCCAGCAGCTTGGGTGTTAGCGGTAGCTCCTACAATGAGCAGTTCTTC. Protein: CASSLGVSGSSYNEQFF. The rearrangement uses TRBV5-4 and TRBJ2-1, with D possibly being TRBD2 (6 bases). V lost 0 bases and J lost 0, with 13 bases in between. The length of the CDR3 is 17 residues. From germline, CDR1 is SGHNT and CDR2 YYREEE (reference sequence).

CDR3 DNA sequence: TGTGCCAGCAGCTTCGGACAGACGAACACTGAAGCTTTCTTT. It is translated as CASSFGQTNTEAFF. V is TRBV7-8 and J is TRBJ1-1; tentatively, D is TRBD1 (6 bases). CDR1 is SGHVS and CDR2 is FQNEAQ in the germline V gene. CDR3 size: 14 residues. V was cut by 3 bases and J by 1 base, with 9 bases left in between.

The chain links TRBV13 to TRBJ1-1; the D gene is possibly TRBD1 (6 bases). With 0 bases removed from V and 4 bases from J, the gap between germline ends came to 12 bases. The CDR3 is 15 residues long. Germline loops: CDR1 PRHDT, CDR2 FYEKMQ (reference sequence). The CDR3 DNA reads as TGTGCCAGCAGCTTAGGCCTAAGGGGGTTCACTGAAGCTTTCTTT. It translates to CASSLGLRGFTEAFF.

The chain is built from TRBV5-8 and TRBJ2-2, with 8 bases lining up with TRBD2. The CDR3 is 15 residues long. Germline CDR1 SGHTS, CDR2 YDEGEE. V lost 1 base to trimming and J lost 6 bases; unmatched junction nucleotides: 5. For the CDR3, the DNA is TGTGCCAGCAGCTTGCACGGACTAGCTCCCGGGGAGCTGTTTTTT. It translates to CASSLHGLAPGELFF.

The J gene is TRBJ2-1, the V gene TRBV6-4; D may be TRBD2 (7 bases). V lost 3 bases to trimming and J lost 9 bases, with 12 bases between them. CDR1 is MRHNA, CDR2 SNTAGT, per germline. This CDR3 is 13 amino acids long. CDR3 DNA sequence: TGTGCCAGCAGTGAAGAGGGGGGGGTTGAGCAGTTCTTC. It codes for CASSEEGGVEQFF.

The chain has TRBV5-1 and TRBJ2-1; 9 bases map to TRBD2. After removal of 0 bases from V and 6 bases from J, the junction contained 10 bases not matched to a gene. The length of the CDR3 is 17 residues. Germline V gene sequence: CDR1 SGHRS, CDR2 YFSETQ. The CDR3 DNA is TGCGCCAGCAGCTTGGTCTCAGTGCTAGCGGGGAGCAATGAGCAGTTCTTC. Its protein product is CASSLVSVLAGSNEQFF.

The chain joins TRBV5-5 to TRBJ2-4; TRBD1 agrees at 10 bases. The germline CDR1 and CDR2 sequences are SGHKS and YYEKEE (reference sequence). The CDR3 covers 16 residues. The junction had 10 bases not matched to a gene; V was cut back by 4 bases and J by 6 bases. CDR3 residues: CASSLSLDRGTNIQYF. The CDR3 DNA is TGTGCCAGCAGCCTAAGCTTGGACAGGGGGACAAACATTCAGTACTTC.

The chain recombines TRBV7-2 with TRBJ1-3; D possibly corresponds to TRBD1 (6 bases). The V end lost 5 bases, the J end lost 2 bases, and 13 bases lay between the germline ends. This CDR3 has 15 amino acids. Looked up from germline, CDR1 is SGHTA and CDR2 is FQGNSA. This CDR3 reads CASSPLGGTGNTIYF. CDR3 bases: TGTGCCAGCAGCCCTTTAGGGGGAACTGGAAACACCATATATTTT.